This T cell receptor (beta chain) comes out of a study of beta chain features in type 1 diabetes. Expressed TCRB transcripts were sequenced because the isolated RNA had all been reverse transcribed beforehand. Naive, central memory and regulatory T cell samples averaged approximately 3.8 million reads. The assay was immunoSEQ multiplex PCR, and TCRdb's table has in-frame clones only and misses some. The sample shows more than 60,000 clones, around 63% of them seen only once. Broader study findings: Moderate but significant shortening of TCRB CDR3s was recorded in all four CD4+ subsets from Type 1 diabetes patients.

Germline assignment: CDR1 SQVTM and CDR2 ANQGSEA. The V end lost 5 bases, the J end lost 3 bases, and 8 bases lay between the germline ends. This CDR3 has 12 amino acids. Worth noting for this clone: The antigen remains unidentified.

A CD45RO/CCR7/CD25/CD127/CD95/CD27 panel sorted naive, central memory, regulatory and stem cell-like memory CD4+ cells. The source is a woman aged 18-29 years in good health. This chain connects TRBV29-1 to TRBJ1-5; no clear D gene. Sequencing used Tregs from blood. In nucleotides, the CDR3 is TGCAGCGTTAGCGGGTACAATCAGCCCCAGCATTTT. Translation: CSVSGYNQPQHF.